One sample yielded the 17 T cell receptor beta chains listed below, sequenced in a study of OX40 agonist ivuxolimab in advanced cancers. Here immunoSEQ multiplex PCR was the method, and the copy in TCRdb shows in-frame clones only, minus some. The table lists about 130,000 clones, about nine tenths of them singletons. Sequencing was performed on CD4+ or CD8+ T cells sorted from blood, taken in a trial of the OX40 agonist ivuxolimab. The receptors were sampled from an adult with an advanced solid tumor such as melanoma, head and neck, liver or kidney cancer.

V gene TRBV19 combines with J gene TRBJ2-2, with D maybe TRBD1 (6 bases). This CDR3 is 15 amino acids long. Germline values: CDR1 LNHDA, CDR2 SQIVND (reference sequence). With 7 bases removed from V and 7 bases from J, the gap between germline ends came to 19 bases. The DNA for the CDR3 is TGTGCCAGTAACCCTGGATGGGGGCCGGGCGGGGAGCTGTTTTTT. This sequence encodes CASNPGWGPGGELFF.

The rearrangement uses TRBV5-1 and TRBJ2-5; 7 bases map to TRBD2. The CDR3 has 14 residues. V was pared by 6 bases and J by 3 bases, with 8 bases of the junction left unmatched. Per the germline V gene, CDR1 is SGHRS and CDR2 is YFSETQ. CDR3 nucleotides: TGCGCCAGCACCCGGACTAGACAAGAAGAGACCCAGTACTTC. Amino acids: CASTRTRQEETQYF.

This chain uses TRBV28 with TRBJ2-7, with 11 bases aligning to TRBD2. Per germline, CDR1 MDHEN and CDR2 SYDVKM. J gave up 0 bases and V 6 bases, and 4 bases lay outside the gene matches. This CDR3 is built from 15 residues. The CDR3 nucleotides read TGTGCCAGCAGCCGTAGCGGGAGGGGCTCCTACGAGCAGTACTTC. This encodes CASSRSGRGSYEQYF.

The rearrangement links TRBV19 to TRBJ2-2; tentative D call: TRBD1 (6 bases). The ends were cut back, 7 bases at V and 0 bases at J, with 12 bases in the middle. Per germline, CDR1 LNHDA and CDR2 SQIVND (reference sequence). There are 15 residues in the CDR3. For the CDR3, the DNA is TGTGCCAGTACGATAACAGGGTCGAACACCGGGGAGCTGTTTTTT. As protein: CASTITGSNTGELFF.

The J gene is TRBJ1-6, the V gene TRBV6-5; 7 bases align to TRBD1. CDR1 and CDR2 (germline): MNHEY, SVGAGI. V shed 6 bases, J shed 6 bases, and the junction held 8 bases outside the gene matches. CDR3 length: 15 amino acids. CDR3 sequence (DNA): TGTGCCAGCAGCCCTGGGACAGTCATTAATTCACCCCTCCACTTT. Amino acid sequence: CASSPGTVINSPLHF.

The V call is TRBV5-6, the J call TRBJ2-1; TRBD2 agrees at 7 bases. Germline CDR1 reads SGHDT; CDR2 reads YYEEEE. Trimming took 4 bases from V and 2 from J; bases not matched to a gene: 6. This CDR3 comprises 15 residues. Here the CDR3 DNA reads TGTGCCAGCAGCCCGAGGGGAGGGGCCTACAATGAGCAGTTCTTC. Amino acids: CASSPRGGAYNEQFF.

This sequence joins TRBV10-3 and TRBJ2-7; D is perhaps TRBD2 (6 bases). The germline V gene encodes CDR1 ENHRY and CDR2 SYGVKD. The CDR3 sequence is 13 residues long. V was cut by 7 bases and J by 1 base, with 11 bases left in between. CDR3 bases: TGTGCCATCAAGGAGGGGCGATCCTACGAGCAGTACTTC. Its protein product is CAIKEGRSYEQYF.

This chain joins TRBV14 and TRBJ2-3; weak D call: TRBD1 (7 bases). Germline values: CDR1 SGHDN, CDR2 FVKESK. The V end was cut by 1 base, the J end by 0 bases, with 14 bases between. The CDR3 runs 17 residues. The CDR3 sequence is CASSQVSGGGSTDTQYF. CDR3 DNA: TGTGCCAGCAGCCAAGTTTCAGGGGGAGGTAGCACAGATACGCAGTATTTT. The entire variable domain, with the rest obtained from reference TRBV14 and TRBJ2-3, is as follows: EAGVTQFPSHSVIEKGQTVTLRCDPISGHDNLYWYRRVMGKEIKFLLHFVKESKQDESGMPNNRFLAERTGGTYSTLKVQPAELEDSGVYFCASSQVSGGGSTDTQYFGPGTRLTVL.

The V call is TRBV11-3, the J call TRBJ1-2; TRBD1 agrees at 9 bases. There are 15 residues in the CDR3. CDR1 and CDR2 (germline): SGHNT, YENEEA. J lost 8 bases, V lost 8 bases, and 15 bases had no gene match. Written as DNA, the CDR3 is TGTGCCAGCGGCCTCTCCGGGACAGGGCTTCGGGGCTACACCTTC. As protein: CASGLSGTGLRGYTF.

The chain carries TRBV5-1 and TRBJ2-7, with D tentatively TRBD1 (5 bases). The CDR3 has 13 amino acids. V lost 0 bases and J lost 4, with 8 bases in between. CDR1 is SGHRS and CDR2 is YFSETQ in the germline V gene. CDR3 region: CASSLGQQYEQYF. DNA of the CDR3: TGCGCCAGCAGCTTGGGACAGCAATACGAGCAGTACTTC.

This clone was seen just once. This chain uses TRBV7-3 with TRBJ2-5; 9 bases line up with TRBD2. The CDR3 loop spans 14 amino acids. Looked up from germline, CDR1 is SGHTA and CDR2 is FQGTGA. Losses at the gene ends were 4 bases for V and 5 bases for J; bases not matched to a gene: 5. CDR3 DNA: TGTGCCAGCAGCTCTAGCGGGGTAGGGGAGACCCAGTACTTC. Amino acid sequence: CASSSSGVGETQYF.

The chain links TRBV9 to TRBJ2-1; D perhaps matches TRBD1 (5 bases). The CDR3 runs 15 residues. V was pared by 0 bases and J by 2 bases, with 9 bases between. Germline lookup yields CDR1 SGDLS and CDR2 YYNGEE. CDR3 amino acids: CASSVEGATYNEQFF. The CDR3, as DNA: TGTGCCAGCAGCGTAGAAGGGGCCACCTACAATGAGCAGTTCTTC.

This chain links TRBV6-4 with TRBJ2-2, with 8 nucleotides matching TRBD2. The CDR3 loop spans 18 amino acids. V gave up 6 bases and J gave up 1 base; unmatched junction bases: 13. Germline loops: CDR1 MRHNA, CDR2 SNTAGT. DNA for the CDR3: TGTGCCAGCAGCCTTCAGGGAGCGGGAGAACGGAACACCGGGGAGCTGTTTTTT. It encodes CASSLQGAGERNTGELFF.

The CDR3 DNA sequence: TGCGCCAGCAGTATGGGACAGGCCAGCTCTGGAAACACCATATATTTT. Its protein is CASSMGQASSGNTIYF. V is TRBV4-3 and J is TRBJ1-3, with 8 bases aligning to TRBD1. The J segment lost 0 bases and the V segment lost 6 bases, leaving 7 bases of the junction unmatched. This CDR3 has 16 residues. CDR1 is LGHNA and CDR2 is YSLEER in the germline V gene.

The CDR3 nucleotides are TGCGCCAGCAGCCAAGGGATAAACCCTGCAACTAATGAAAAACTGTTTTTT. Its protein product is CASSQGINPATNEKLFF. This chain joins TRBV4-3 and TRBJ1-4; D not resolved. The CDR3 has 17 amino acids. V shed 1 base and J shed 0 bases, with 12 bases lying between them. Germline V CDR1 and CDR2: LGHNA, YSLEER.

The CDR3 spells CASRPDSHPNQPQHF. The CDR3 DNA follows: TGTGCCAGCAGACCGGACAGTCATCCGAATCAGCCCCAGCATTTT. The rearrangement links TRBV6-5 to TRBJ1-5, with D possibly being TRBD1 (6 bases). V gave up 6 bases and J gave up 4 bases, with 16 bases separating them. The V gene's germline CDR1 is MNHEY and CDR2 SVGAGI. The CDR3 extends over 15 amino acids.

With respect to this clone: Other DNA sequences in this specimen translate into the identical CDR3. The V gene is TRBV5-1, the J gene TRBJ2-5; 7 bases are a match to TRBD2. Germline assignment: CDR1 SGHRS and CDR2 YFSETQ. The CDR3 contains 12 residues. V dropped 5 bases and J dropped 4; count of bases not matched to a gene: 2. The CDR3 loop is CASRGGGETQYF. For the CDR3, the DNA is TGCGCCAGCAGAGGCGGGGGAGAGACCCAGTACTTC.